The 14 T cell receptor beta chains reported below all come from one sample, sequenced in a study of CD4 T cells in relation to SARS-CoV-2 and coronaviruses. TCRdb keeps only in-frame clones here, not all; method: immunoSEQ multiplex PCR. The sample consists of more than 55,000 clones, 86% of them appearing once. Before the COVID-19 pandemic, during about 2010-2018, CD4+ T cells were taken from unexposed donors. What was sequenced was memory CD4+ T cells from PBMCs. All receptors derive from a human donor in good health.

V and J are TRBV24-1 and TRBJ2-5, with 7 bases that match TRBD2. V gave up 10 bases and J gave up 1 base; unmatched junction bases: 14. This CDR3 comprises 16 residues. Germline V CDR1 and CDR2: KGHDR, SFDVKD. This CDR3 reads CATREGGAVGQETQYF. CDR3 nucleotides: TGTGCCACGAGGGAGGGAGGAGCCGTAGGCCAAGAGACCCAGTACTTC.

V usage is TRBV6-5 and J usage is TRBJ2-1; 10 nucleotides agree with TRBD1. The CDR3 extends over 16 amino acids. Trimming cost V 1 base and J 6 bases; bases outside gene matches: 6. Germline V lookup: CDR1 MNHEY, CDR2 SVGAGI. CDR3 sequence: CASSYLTGTGVNEQFF. The DNA for the CDR3 is TGTGCCAGCAGTTACTTAACTGGGACAGGGGTCAATGAGCAGTTCTTC.

V usage is TRBV30 and J usage is TRBJ1-5; TRBD1 might be the D (6 bases). The CDR3 is 12 amino acids. Germline CDR1 GTSNPN, CDR2 SVGIG (reference sequence). CDR3 sequence: CAAEPRGKPQHF. CDR3 nucleotide sequence: TGTGCTGCAGAACCCAGGGGCAAGCCCCAGCATTTT.

This clone was counted a single time. The gene calls are TRBV11-2 and TRBJ1-1; D is uncertain. The CDR3 length is 15 residues. The germline V gene encodes CDR1 SGHAT and CDR2 FQNNGV. The V end was cut by 4 bases, the J end by 1 base, with 13 bases between. The CDR3 loop reads CASSSGGSTNTEAFF. The CDR3 DNA sequence: TGTGCCAGCAGCTCCGGCGGGTCCACGAACACTGAAGCTTTCTTT.

The chain employs TRBV19 and TRBJ1-2, with D unclear. Trimming took 4 bases from V and 7 from J, leaving 10 bases between them. Looked up from germline, CDR1 is LNHDA and CDR2 is SQIVND (reference sequence). The CDR3 loop spans 12 amino acids. The CDR3 loop is CASSTSFTGYTF. The CDR3 nucleotides read TGTGCCAGTAGTACCTCATTTACTGGCTACACCTTC.

The DNA of the CDR3 is TGTGCCAGCAGTTTACAGGGGGCTTTTGGAAACACCATATATTTT. The encoded protein is CASSLQGAFGNTIYF. V and J are TRBV6-5 and TRBJ1-3; 9 nucleotides agree with TRBD1. Germline CDR1 MNHEY, CDR2 SVGAGI. This CDR3 is 15 amino acids long. With 4 bases clipped from V and 3 bases from J, the junction kept 4 bases outside the gene matches.

This clone was seen a few times. J is TRBJ2-1 and V is TRBV10-3; TRBD2 might be the D (6 bases). CDR3 length: 15 amino acids. Trimming removed 5 bases from V and 0 bases from J, with 11 bases in between. Germline V gene lookup returns CDR1 ENHRY and CDR2 SYGVKD. CDR3 in DNA: TGTGCCATCAGTCCGGGCGGGAACTCCTACAATGAGCAGTTCTTC. This sequence encodes CAISPGGNSYNEQFF.

The chain recombines TRBV7-9 with TRBJ1-6, with D maybe TRBD1 (5 bases). This CDR3 contains 14 residues. CDR1 is SEHNR and CDR2 is FQNEAQ in the germline V gene (reference sequence). The V and J ends lost 6 bases and 9 bases respectively, with 15 bases between them. CDR3: CASSPREGISPLHF. In DNA, the CDR3 is TGTGCCAGCAGTCCCCGTGAGGGGATTTCACCCCTCCACTTT.

V is TRBV7-2 and J is TRBJ2-5, with 7 bases lining up with TRBD2. The V gene end was trimmed by 3 bases and the J gene end by 5 bases; junction bases not matched to a gene: 3. This CDR3 is built from 13 residues. Per the germline V gene, CDR1 is SGHTA and CDR2 is FQGNSA. CDR3 coding DNA: TGTGCCAGCAGCTTTACGCGGGGGGAGACCCAGTACTTC. Protein sequence: CASSFTRGETQYF.

The rearrangement uses TRBV6-6 and TRBJ1-3, with 11 nucleotides matching TRBD1. The CDR3 sequence is 16 residues long. Germline trimming cut 5 bases from V and 4 bases from J; bases unmatched to any gene: 7. Per the germline V gene, CDR1 is MNHNY and CDR2 is SVGAGI (reference sequence). The CDR3 region has the DNA TGTGCCAGCAGTCCCCGGGACAGGGGGAAGGGAAACACCATATATTTT. As protein: CASSPRDRGKGNTIYF.

This clone was seen once. CDR3 sequence (DNA): TGCGCCAGCAGCACGGGACTAGCGACAGATACGCAGTATTTT. Translating it yields CASSTGLATDTQYF. The chain carries TRBV5-1 and TRBJ2-3; TRBD2 aligns across 10 bases. Germline CDR1 reads SGHRS; CDR2 reads YFSETQ. The CDR3 covers 14 residues. J lost 3 bases, V lost 4 bases, and 2 bases had no gene match.

The chain employs TRBV15 and TRBJ1-1; perhaps TRBD1 as D (5 bases). Germline CDR1 reads LNHNV; CDR2 reads YYDKDF (reference sequence). This CDR3 spans 14 amino acids. V lost 0 bases, J lost 7 bases, and 12 bases lay in between. The CDR3 region is CATSRDTPGGEAFF. CDR3 coding DNA: TGTGCCACCAGCAGAGACACCCCCGGGGGTGAAGCTTTCTTT.

The genes are TRBV7-2 and TRBJ2-7, with 7 bases matching TRBD1. Trimming at V came to 1 base and at J to 7 bases, leaving 4 bases not matched to a gene. This CDR3 has 13 residues. Germline loops: CDR1 SGHTA, CDR2 FQGNSA. The CDR3 bases are TGTGCCAGCAGCTTAGGACAGGGTAGGGAGCAGTACTTC. Protein: CASSLGQGREQYF.

The chain is built from TRBV19 and TRBJ2-2; D is possibly TRBD2 (5 bases). Germline lookup yields CDR1 LNHDA and CDR2 SQIVND (reference sequence). This CDR3 region has 14 residues. Trimming cost V 3 bases and J 1 base, with 6 bases left between them. The CDR3 coding sequence is TGTGCCAGTAGTATGGAGGTGAACACCGGGGAGCTGTTTTTT. It specifies CASSMEVNTGELFF.